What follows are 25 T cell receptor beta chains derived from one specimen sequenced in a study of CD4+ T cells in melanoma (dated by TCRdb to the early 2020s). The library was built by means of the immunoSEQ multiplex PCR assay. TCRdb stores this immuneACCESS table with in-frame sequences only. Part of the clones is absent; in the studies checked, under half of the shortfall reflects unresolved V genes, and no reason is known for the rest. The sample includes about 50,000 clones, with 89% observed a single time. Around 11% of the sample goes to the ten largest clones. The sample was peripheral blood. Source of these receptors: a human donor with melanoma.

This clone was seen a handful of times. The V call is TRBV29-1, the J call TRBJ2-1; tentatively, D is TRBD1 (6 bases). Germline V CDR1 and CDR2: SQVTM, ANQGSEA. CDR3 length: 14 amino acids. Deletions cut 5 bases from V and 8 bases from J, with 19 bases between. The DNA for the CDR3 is TGCAGCGTTCGATCGGCAGGGGCTAGGGATGAGCAGTTCTTC. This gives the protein CSVRSAGARDEQFF.

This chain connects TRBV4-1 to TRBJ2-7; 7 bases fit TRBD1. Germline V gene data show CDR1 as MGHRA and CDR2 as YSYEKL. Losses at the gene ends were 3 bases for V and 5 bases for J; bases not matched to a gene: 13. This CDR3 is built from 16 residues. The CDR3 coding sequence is TGCGCCAGCAGCCAGGGTGACAGGGCGAGACGGGACGAGCAGTACTTC. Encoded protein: CASSQGDRARRDEQYF.

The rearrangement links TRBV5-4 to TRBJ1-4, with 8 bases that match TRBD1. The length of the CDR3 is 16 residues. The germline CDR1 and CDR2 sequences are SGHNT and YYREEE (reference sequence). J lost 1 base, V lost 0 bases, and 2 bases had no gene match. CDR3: CASSLGGTGTNEKLFF. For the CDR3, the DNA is TGTGCCAGCAGCTTGGGGGGGACAGGAACTAATGAAAAACTGTTTTTT.

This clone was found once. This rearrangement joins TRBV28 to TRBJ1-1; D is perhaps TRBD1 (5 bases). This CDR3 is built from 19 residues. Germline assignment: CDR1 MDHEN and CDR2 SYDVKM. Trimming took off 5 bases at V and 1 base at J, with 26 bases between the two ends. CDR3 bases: TGTGCCAGCAGTCCACATAGATATTGGGGGGATGTGGGGAACACTGAAGCTTTCTTT. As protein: CASSPHRYWGDVGNTEAFF.

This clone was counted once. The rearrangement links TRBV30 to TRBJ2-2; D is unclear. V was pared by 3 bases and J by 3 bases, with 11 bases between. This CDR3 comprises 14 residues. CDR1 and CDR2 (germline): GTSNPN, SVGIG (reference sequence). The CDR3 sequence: CAWREGRYTGELFF. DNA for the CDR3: TGTGCCTGGAGAGAAGGACGATACACCGGGGAGCTGTTTTTT.

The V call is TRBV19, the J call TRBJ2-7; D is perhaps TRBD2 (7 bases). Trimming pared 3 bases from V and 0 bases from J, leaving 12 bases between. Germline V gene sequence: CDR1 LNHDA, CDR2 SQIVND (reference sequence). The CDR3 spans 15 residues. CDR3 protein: CASSIGGGSSYEQYF. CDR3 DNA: TGTGCCAGTAGTATCGGGGGCGGGAGCTCCTACGAGCAGTACTTC. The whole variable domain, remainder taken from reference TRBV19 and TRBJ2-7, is DGGITQSPKYLFRKEGQNVTLSCEQNLNHDAMYWYRQDPGQGLRLIYYSQIVNDFQKGDIAEGYSVSREKKESFPLTVTSAQKNPTAFYLCASSIGGGSSYEQYFGPGTRLTVT.

CDR3 sequence reads: CASSVAGDTEAFF. CDR3 nucleotides: TGTGCCAGCAGCGTTGCCGGGGACACTGAAGCTTTCTTT. V is TRBV9 and J is TRBJ1-1; D is unresolved. CDR1 and CDR2 (germline): SGDLS, YYNGEE. V lost 2 bases, J lost 3 bases, and 8 bases lay in between. The CDR3 totals 13 residues.

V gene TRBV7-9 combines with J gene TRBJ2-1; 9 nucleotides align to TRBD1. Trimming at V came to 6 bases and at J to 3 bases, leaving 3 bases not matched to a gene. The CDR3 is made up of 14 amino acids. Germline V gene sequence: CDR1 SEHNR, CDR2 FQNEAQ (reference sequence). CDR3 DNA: TGTGCCAGCAGTAGGACAGGGGTCTACAATGAGCAGTTCTTC. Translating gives CASSRTGVYNEQFF.

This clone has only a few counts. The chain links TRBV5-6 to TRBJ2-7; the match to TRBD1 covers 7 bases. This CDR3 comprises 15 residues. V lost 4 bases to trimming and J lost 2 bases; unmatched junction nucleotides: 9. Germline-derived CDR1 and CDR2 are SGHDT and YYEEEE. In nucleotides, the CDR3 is TGTGCCAGCAGCACAGCCGGGACAGAGACCTACGAGCAGTACTTC. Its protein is CASSTAGTETYEQYF. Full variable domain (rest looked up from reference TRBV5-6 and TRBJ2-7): DAGVTQSPTHLIKTRGQQVTLRCSPKSGHDTVSWYQQALGQGPQFIFQYYEEEERQRGNFPDRFSGHQFPNYSSELNVNALLLGDSALYLCASSTAGTETYEQYFGPGTRLTVT.

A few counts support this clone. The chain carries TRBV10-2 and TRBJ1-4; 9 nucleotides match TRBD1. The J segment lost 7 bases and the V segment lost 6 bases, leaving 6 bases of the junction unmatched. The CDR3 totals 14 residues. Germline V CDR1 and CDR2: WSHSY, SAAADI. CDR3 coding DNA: TGCGCCAGCAGCCTGGGACAGGGATTTGAAAAACTGTTTTTT. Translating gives CASSLGQGFEKLFF.

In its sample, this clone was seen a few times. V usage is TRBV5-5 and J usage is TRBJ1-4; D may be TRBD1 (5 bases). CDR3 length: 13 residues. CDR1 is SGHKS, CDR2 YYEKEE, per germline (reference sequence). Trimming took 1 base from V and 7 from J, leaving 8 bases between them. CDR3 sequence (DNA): TGTGCCAGCAGCTTGACTGGGGCTGAAAAACTGTTTTTT. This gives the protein CASSLTGAEKLFF.

The CDR3 DNA sequence: TGTGCCAGCAGCTTGATGACGGACAATGAGCAGTTCTTC. Residues: CASSLMTDNEQFF. The chain combines TRBV5-4 with TRBJ2-1; D not resolved. In germline, CDR1 is SGHNT, CDR2 YYREEE (reference sequence). This CDR3 spans 13 amino acids. The ends were cut back, 1 base at V and 5 bases at J, with 7 bases in the middle.

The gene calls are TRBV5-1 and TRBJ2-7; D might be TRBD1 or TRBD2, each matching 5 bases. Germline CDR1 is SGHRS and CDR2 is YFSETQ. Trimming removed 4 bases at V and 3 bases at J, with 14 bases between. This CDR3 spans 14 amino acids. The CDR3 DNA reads TGCGCCAGCAGCACCCGGGACGCTTACTACGAGCAGTACTTC. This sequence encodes CASSTRDAYYEQYF.

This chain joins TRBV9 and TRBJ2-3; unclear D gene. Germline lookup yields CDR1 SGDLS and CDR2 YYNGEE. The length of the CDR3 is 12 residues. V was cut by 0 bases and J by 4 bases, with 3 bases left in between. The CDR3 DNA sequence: TGTGCCAGCAGCGTAGGGCCAGATACGCAGTATTTT. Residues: CASSVGPDTQYF.

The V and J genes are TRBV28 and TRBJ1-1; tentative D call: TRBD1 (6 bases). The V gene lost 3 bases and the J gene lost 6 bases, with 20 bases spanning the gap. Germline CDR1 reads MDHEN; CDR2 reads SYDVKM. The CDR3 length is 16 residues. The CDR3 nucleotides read TGTGCCAGCAGTTTTGGGGGCGGCCAGGTTGGTCCTGAAGCTTTCTTT. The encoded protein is CASSFGGGQVGPEAFF.

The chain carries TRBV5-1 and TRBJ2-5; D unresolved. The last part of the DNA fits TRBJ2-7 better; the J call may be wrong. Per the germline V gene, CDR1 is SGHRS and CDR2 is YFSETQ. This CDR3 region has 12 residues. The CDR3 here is CASSGASYEQYF. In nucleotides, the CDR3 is TGCGCCAGCAGTGGAGCCTCCTACGAGCAGTACTTC.

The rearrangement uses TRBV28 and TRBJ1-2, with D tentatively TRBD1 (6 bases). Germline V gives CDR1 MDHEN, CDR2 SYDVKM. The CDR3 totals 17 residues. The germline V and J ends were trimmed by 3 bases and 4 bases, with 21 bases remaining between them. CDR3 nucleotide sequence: TGTGCCAGCAGTTTGGGGGGCGGGGCCAGTTCCAGCTATGGCTACACCTTC. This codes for CASSLGGGASSSYGYTF.

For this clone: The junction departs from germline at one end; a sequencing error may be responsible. The CDR3 coding sequence is TGTGCCAGCAGCTTGACCCGGGACAGGGAAGAATTC. Residues: CASSLTRDREEF. This chain uses TRBV5-4 with TRBJ2-7; 9 bases line up with TRBD1. The CDR3 length is 12 residues. Germline CDR1 reads SGHNT; CDR2 reads YYREEE (reference sequence).

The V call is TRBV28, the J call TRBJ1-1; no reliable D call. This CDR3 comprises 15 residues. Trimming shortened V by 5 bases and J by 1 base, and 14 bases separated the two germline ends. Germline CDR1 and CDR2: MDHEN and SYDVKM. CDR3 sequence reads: CASSPERVWNTEAFF. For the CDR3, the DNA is TGTGCCAGCAGTCCAGAAAGGGTGTGGAACACTGAAGCTTTCTTT.

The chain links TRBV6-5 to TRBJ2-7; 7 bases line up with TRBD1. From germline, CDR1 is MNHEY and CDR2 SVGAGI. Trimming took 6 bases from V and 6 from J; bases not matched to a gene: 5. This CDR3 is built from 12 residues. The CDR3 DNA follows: TGTGCCAGCAGCCCAGACAGGGCCGAGCAGTACTTC. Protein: CASSPDRAEQYF.

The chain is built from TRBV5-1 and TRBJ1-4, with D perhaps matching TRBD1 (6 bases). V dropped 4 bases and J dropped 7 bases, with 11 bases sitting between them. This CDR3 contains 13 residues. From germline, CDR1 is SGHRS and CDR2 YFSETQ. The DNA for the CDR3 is TGCGCCAGCAGCGGGGGGACAACTGAAAAACTGTTTTTT. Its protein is CASSGGTTEKLFF.

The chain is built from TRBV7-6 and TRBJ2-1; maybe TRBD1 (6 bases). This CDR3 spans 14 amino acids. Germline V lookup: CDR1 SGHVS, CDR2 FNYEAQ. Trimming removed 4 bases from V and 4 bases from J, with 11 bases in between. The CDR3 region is CASSSRTVYNEQFF. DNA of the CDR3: TGTGCCAGCAGCTCCAGGACAGTTTACAATGAGCAGTTCTTC.

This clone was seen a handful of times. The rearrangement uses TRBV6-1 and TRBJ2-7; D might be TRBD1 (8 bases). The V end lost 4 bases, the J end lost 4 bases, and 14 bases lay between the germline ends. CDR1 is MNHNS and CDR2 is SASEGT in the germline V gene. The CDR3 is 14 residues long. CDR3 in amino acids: CASSVGQGGYEQYF. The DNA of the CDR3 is TGTGCCAGCAGTGTTGGACAGGGAGGGTACGAGCAGTACTTC.

The DNA of the CDR3 is TGTGCCAGCAGTGAGAGCGGGGGGGCTGAGAATGAGCAGTTCTTC. Residues: CASSESGGAENEQFF. This chain uses TRBV25-1 with TRBJ2-1; TRBD2 matches at 10 bases. The V and J ends lost 3 bases and 7 bases, in that order; junction bases with no gene match: 6. The CDR3 runs to 15 residues. Germline loops: CDR1 MGHDK, CDR2 SYGVNS.

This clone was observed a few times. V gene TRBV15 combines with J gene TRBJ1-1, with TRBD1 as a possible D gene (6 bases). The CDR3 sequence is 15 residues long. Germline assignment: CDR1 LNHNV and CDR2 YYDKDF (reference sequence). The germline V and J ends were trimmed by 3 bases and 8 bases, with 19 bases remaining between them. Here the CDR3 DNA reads TGTGCCACCAGCAGTTTGGACAGTGGGGCCAGGGAAGCTTTCTTT. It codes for CATSSLDSGAREAFF. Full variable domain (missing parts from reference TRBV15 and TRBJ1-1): DAMVIQNPRYQVTQFGKPVTLSCSQTLNHNVMYWYQQKSSQAPKLLFHYYDKDFNNEADTPDNFQSRRPNTSFCFLDIRSPGLGDTAMYLCATSSLDSGAREAFFGQGTRLTVV.